These 17 T cell receptor beta chains were sequenced from one sample in a study of beta chain features in type 1 diabetes. The whole isolated RNA underwent reverse transcription, so sequencing captured expressed TCRB transcripts. Assay used: immunoSEQ multiplex PCR; TCRdb lists only in-frame clones, some missing. The top ten clones hold about 0.097% of a sample with about 620,000 clones, around 16% of them seen once. Sequencing used naive CD4+ T cells from blood. These receptors were collected from a man between 18 and 29 years old in good health.

This clone was detected a few times. V is TRBV2 and J is TRBJ2-2, with no clear D. Trimming cost V 3 bases and J 7 bases, with 3 bases left between them. CDR1 is SNHLY and CDR2 is FYNNEI in the germline V gene. The CDR3 consists of 11 residues. The CDR3 sequence: CASSDGGELFF. Written as DNA, the CDR3 is TGTGCCAGCAGTGACGGCGGGGAGCTGTTTTTT.

The sample holds a few counts of this clone. The chain has TRBV2 and TRBJ1-2, with a possible D match to TRBD1 (5 bases). The V gene lost 1 base and the J gene lost 9 bases, with 15 bases spanning the gap. Germline loops: CDR1 SNHLY, CDR2 FYNNEI. The CDR3 has 14 residues. This chain's CDR3 is CASSEELRGSRYTF. The CDR3 nucleotides read TGTGCCAGCAGTGAAGAACTTAGGGGCTCACGCTACACCTTC.

The sample holds a few counts of this clone. The chain employs TRBV25-1 and TRBJ1-5; D gene ambiguous. V gave up 3 bases and J gave up 2 bases, with 2 bases separating them. The CDR3 sequence is 12 residues long. CDR1 is MGHDK and CDR2 is SYGVNS in the germline V gene. This CDR3 reads CASSEGNQPQHF. CDR3 in DNA: TGTGCCAGCAGTGAGGGCAATCAGCCCCAGCATTTT.

The genes are TRBV6-6 and TRBJ2-7, with a tentative D call TRBD2 (5 bases). Germline V lookup: CDR1 MNHNY, CDR2 SVGAGI (reference sequence). CDR3 length: 13 residues. V shed 6 bases and J shed 6 bases, with 15 bases lying between them. The CDR3 spells CASRYLGRGEQYF. For the CDR3, the DNA is TGTGCCAGCAGGTATTTGGGGAGAGGCGAGCAGTACTTC.

The table lists this clone with a few counts. The chain recombines TRBV11-3 with TRBJ2-1, with D tentatively TRBD1 (5 bases). CDR1 and CDR2 from the germline V gene are SGHNT and YENEEA. V was cut by 4 bases and J by 5 bases, with 18 bases left in between. The CDR3 runs 16 residues. DNA for the CDR3: TGTGCCAGCAGCTCCCCAGGGTCCTATGGGCACAATGAGCAGTTCTTC. Amino acids: CASSSPGSYGHNEQFF.

The genes are TRBV27 and TRBJ2-7; tentatively, D is TRBD2 (6 bases). This CDR3 is built from 19 residues. CDR1 MNHEY and CDR2 SMNVEV come from the germline V gene (reference sequence). Trimming left V 6 bases short and J 3 bases short, with 30 bases between. The CDR3 sequence is CASSPNVGRGRWFNYEQYF. The CDR3 DNA reads TGTGCCAGCAGCCCTAATGTCGGGAGAGGGAGGTGGTTTAACTACGAGCAGTACTTC.

The V and J genes are TRBV18 and TRBJ2-3; 11 bases align to TRBD2. The V segment lost 6 bases and the J segment 3 bases; nucleotides outside the gene matches: 5. CDR1 KGHSH and CDR2 LQKENI come from the germline V gene. The CDR3 totals 15 residues. Written as DNA, the CDR3 is TGTGCCAGCTCCCGGGGACTAGCGGAAACAGATACGCAGTATTTT. Its protein is CASSRGLAETDTQYF.

This clone was observed a few times. V gene TRBV9 combines with J gene TRBJ2-1; no reliable D call. The CDR3 is 14 amino acids. Deletions cut 3 bases from V and 0 bases from J, with 7 bases between. From germline, CDR1 is SGDLS and CDR2 YYNGEE. For the CDR3, the DNA is TGTGCCAGCAGCGCGGGTCCCTCCTACAATGAGCAGTTCTTC. It is translated as CASSAGPSYNEQFF.

In its sample, this clone was seen a few times. The V call is TRBV7-9, the J call TRBJ1-2, with a possible D match to TRBD1 (6 bases). The CDR3 sequence is 15 residues long. Trimming pared 2 bases from V and 4 bases from J, leaving 14 bases between. From germline, CDR1 is SEHNR and CDR2 FQNEAQ (reference sequence). As DNA, the CDR3 is TGTGCCAGCAGCTTATCCGGACAGTTGGTCTATGGCTACACCTTC. Residues: CASSLSGQLVYGYTF.

The chain's CDR3 is CAISDSWEWYF. CDR3 DNA: TGTGCCATCAGTGATTCCTGGGAATGGTACTTC. This chain links TRBV10-3 with TRBJ2-7, with no clear D. CDR3 length: 11 residues. CDR1 and CDR2 from the germline V gene are ENHRY and SYGVKD. V gave up 3 bases and J gave up 12 bases, with 12 bases separating them.

This clone was picked up a small number of times. The rearrangement uses TRBV7-9 and TRBJ2-7; 10 bases fit TRBD2. Trimming took 8 bases from V and 1 from J; bases not matched to a gene: 5. Germline-derived CDR1 and CDR2 are SEHNR and FQNEAQ (reference sequence). This CDR3 comprises 14 residues. Here the CDR3 reads CASQRTSGSYEQYF. The CDR3, as DNA: TGTGCCAGCCAAAGGACTAGCGGATCCTACGAGCAGTACTTC.

This chain connects TRBV4-3 to TRBJ1-2; weak D call: TRBD1 (5 bases). The CDR3 is 14 residues long. In germline, CDR1 is LGHNA, CDR2 YSLEER. The ends were cut back, 0 bases at V and 6 bases at J, with 11 bases in the middle. This CDR3 reads CASSQDGTGDGYTF. DNA for the CDR3: TGCGCCAGCAGCCAAGATGGGACGGGAGATGGCTACACCTTC.

This clone was seen a handful of times. The rearrangement links TRBV6-6 to TRBJ2-5; D uncertain. CDR1 and CDR2 (germline): MNHNY, SVGAGI (reference sequence). The germline V and J ends were trimmed by 2 bases and 3 bases, with 1 base remaining between them. This CDR3 is built from 11 residues. The CDR3 sequence: CASSYKETQYF. In nucleotides, the CDR3 is TGTGCCAGCAGTTACAAAGAGACCCAGTACTTC.

This clone was recorded a few times. The chain has TRBV5-1 and TRBJ2-1, with TRBD1 matching 7 bases. This CDR3 is 17 amino acids long. V shed 0 bases and J 2 bases; nucleotides not matched to a gene: 8. Germline V gene data show CDR1 as SGHRS and CDR2 as YFSETQ. The chain's CDR3 is CASSLGGTGVTYNEQFF. CDR3 bases: TGCGCCAGCAGCTTGGGAGGAACAGGGGTTACCTACAATGAGCAGTTCTTC.

The rearrangement links TRBV10-3 to TRBJ2-7; no clear D gene. The germline gives CDR1 ENHRY, CDR2 SYGVKD. V was pared by 5 bases and J by 6 bases, with 8 bases between. CDR3 length equals 11 residues. The CDR3 DNA follows: TGTGCCATCAGTCCATCCGTCGAGCAGTACTTC. Translating gives CAISPSVEQYF.

The genes are TRBV28 and TRBJ1-2, with D possibly matching TRBD1 (5 bases). CDR3 length: 17 amino acids. Germline assignment: CDR1 MDHEN and CDR2 SYDVKM. V was clipped by 5 bases and J by 9 bases, with 28 bases between them. The CDR3 DNA reads TGTGCCAGCAGTAGAGGGGCGCATGGCAGCCCAGGTTTTCGCTACACCTTC. This gives the protein CASSRGAHGSPGFRYTF.

The genes are TRBV7-3 and TRBJ2-7; 10 nucleotides line up with TRBD1. Germline lookup yields CDR1 SGHTA and CDR2 FQGTGA. The CDR3 totals 14 residues. V gave up 5 bases and J gave up 4 bases; unmatched junction bases: 5. This chain's CDR3 is CASSADRGPYEQYF. The DNA for the CDR3 is TGTGCCAGCAGCGCCGACAGGGGGCCTTACGAGCAGTACTTC.